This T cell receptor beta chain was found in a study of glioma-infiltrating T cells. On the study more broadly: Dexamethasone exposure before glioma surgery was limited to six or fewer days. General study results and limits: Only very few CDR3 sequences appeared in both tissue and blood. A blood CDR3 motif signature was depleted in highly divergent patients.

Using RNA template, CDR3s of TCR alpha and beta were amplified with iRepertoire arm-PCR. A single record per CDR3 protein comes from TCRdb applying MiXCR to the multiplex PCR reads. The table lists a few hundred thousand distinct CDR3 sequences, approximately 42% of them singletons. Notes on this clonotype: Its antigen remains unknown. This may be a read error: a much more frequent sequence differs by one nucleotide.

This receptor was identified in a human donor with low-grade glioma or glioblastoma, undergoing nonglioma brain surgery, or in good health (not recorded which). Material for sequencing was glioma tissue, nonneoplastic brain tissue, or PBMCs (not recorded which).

The CDR3 nucleotides read TGTGTCAGCAGGGATCGGACAGCCAACACTGAAGCTTTCTTT. Encoded protein: CVSRDRTANTEAFF. The rearrangement joins TRBV2 to TRBJ2-3; D may be TRBD1 (6 bases). The last part of the DNA fits TRBJ1-1 better; the J call may be wrong. CDR3 length: 14 residues. The germline V gene has CDR1 SNHLY and CDR2 FYNNEI.